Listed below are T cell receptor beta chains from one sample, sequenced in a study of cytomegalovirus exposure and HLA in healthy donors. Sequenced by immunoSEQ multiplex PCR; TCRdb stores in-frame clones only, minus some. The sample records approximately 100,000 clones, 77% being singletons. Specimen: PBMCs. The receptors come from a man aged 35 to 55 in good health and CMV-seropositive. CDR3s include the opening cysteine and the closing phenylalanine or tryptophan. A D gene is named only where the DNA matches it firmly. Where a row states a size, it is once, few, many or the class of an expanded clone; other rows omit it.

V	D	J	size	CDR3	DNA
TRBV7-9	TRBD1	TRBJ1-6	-	CASRTGYEDSPLHF	TGTGCCAGCAGGACAGGGTACGAGGATTCACCCCTCCACTTT
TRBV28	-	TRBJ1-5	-	CASNQDSNQPQHF	TGTGCCAGCAACCAGGATAGCAATCAGCCCCAGCATTTT
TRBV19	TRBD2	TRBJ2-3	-	CASSIRGSGGPDTQYF	TGTGCCAGTAGTATACGCGGGAGCGGGGGGCCAGATACGCAGTATTTT
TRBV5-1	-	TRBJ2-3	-	CASSPRDTGTDTQYF	TGCGCCAGCAGCCCCCGGGACACGGGAACAGATACGCAGTATTTT
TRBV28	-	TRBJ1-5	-	CAAEWGRYSNQPQHF	TGTGCCGCGGAGTGGGGCCGGTATAGCAATCAGCCCCAGCATTTT
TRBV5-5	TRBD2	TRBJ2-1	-	CASSLEGLAGLDEQFF	TGTGCCAGCAGCTTGGAGGGACTAGCGGGTTTGGATGAGCAGTTCTTC
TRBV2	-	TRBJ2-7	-	CASIPYSSYEQYF	TGTGCCAGCATCCCCTACAGCTCCTACGAGCAGTACTTC
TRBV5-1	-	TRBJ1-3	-	CASSLSGWDSGNTIYF	TGCGCCAGCAGCTTGTCGGGGTGGGACTCTGGAAACACCATATATTTT
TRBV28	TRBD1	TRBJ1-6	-	CASSLSRTGTSPLHF	TGTGCCAGCAGTTTATCGAGGACAGGGACTTCACCCCTCCACTTT
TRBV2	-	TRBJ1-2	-	CASSRGRDLNYGYTF	TGTGCCAGCAGTCGCGGGAGGGATTTAAACTATGGCTACACCTTC
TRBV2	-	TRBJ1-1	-	CASSYDMLPEAFF	TGTGCCAGCAGTTACGACATGCTCCCTGAAGCTTTCTTT
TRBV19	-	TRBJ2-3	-	CASSIWGQDGTDTQYF	TGTGCCAGTAGTATCTGGGGGCAGGACGGCACAGATACGCAGTATTTT
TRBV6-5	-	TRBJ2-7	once	CASIDGPGGEQYF	TGTGCCAGCATCGATGGACCCGGGGGCGAGCAGTACTTC
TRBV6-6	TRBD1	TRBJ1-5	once	CASRGQGDQPQHF	TGTGCCAGCAGAGGACAGGGAGATCAGCCCCAGCATTTT
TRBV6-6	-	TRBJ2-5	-	CASTRGRTGKQETQYF	TGTGCCAGCACTAGGGGCCGTACAGGGAAACAAGAGACCCAGTACTTC
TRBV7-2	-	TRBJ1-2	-	CASSSTGLINYGYTF	TGTGCCAGCAGCTCAACGGGACTTATAAACTATGGCTACACCTTC
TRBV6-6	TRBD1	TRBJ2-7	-	CASSYLGQGASEQYF	TGTGCCAGCAGTTACTTAGGGCAGGGGGCCTCCGAGCAGTACTTC
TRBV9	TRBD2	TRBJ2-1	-	CASSVMPSGYNEQFF	TGTGCCAGCAGCGTAATGCCTAGCGGGTACAATGAGCAGTTCTTC
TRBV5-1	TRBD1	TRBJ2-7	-	CASNPRQGKPLEQYF	TGCGCCAGCAACCCAAGACAGGGGAAACCCCTCGAGCAGTACTTC
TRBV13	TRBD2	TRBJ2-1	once	CASSFSGVNPYNEQFF	TGTGCCAGCAGCTTTAGCGGGGTCAACCCCTACAATGAGCAGTTCTTC
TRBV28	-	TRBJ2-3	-	CASSSGPTDTQYF	TGTGCCAGCAGCTCCGGTCCCACAGATACGCAGTATTTT
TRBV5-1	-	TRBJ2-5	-	CASSLSPMESPGETQYF	TGCGCCAGCAGCTTGTCACCCATGGAGAGTCCCGGGGAGACCCAGTACTTC